This T cell receptor (beta chain) was obtained from a study of graft-versus-host responses after intestinal transplantation. Trimming removed 5 bases from V and 2 bases from J, with 16 bases in between. Per germline, CDR1 SGHAT and CDR2 FQNNGV. The CDR3 length is 16 residues. Sorted cells were CFSE-low CD3+CD4+ or CD3+CD8+ proliferating responders. The assay was immunoSEQ multiplex PCR, and TCRdb's table has in-frame clones only and misses some. The data show approximately 19,000 clones, with 38% seen just once and 0.9% held by the top ten. The source of this sequence is a human patient who received an intestinal transplant. The V and J genes are TRBV11-2 and TRBJ2-1, with a weak D call TRBD1 (5 bases). Specimen: alloreactive CD4+ T cells from a mixed lymphocyte reaction culture, collected before intestinal transplant. Noted subset: CFSE-low proliferating T cells sorted from roughly six-day pre-transplant mixed lymphocyte reaction (GvH or HvG direction). CDR3 region: CASSHPPGNPYNEQFF. The CDR3 coding sequence is TGTGCCAGCAGCCACCCACCAGGGAATCCCTACAATGAGCAGTTCTTC.